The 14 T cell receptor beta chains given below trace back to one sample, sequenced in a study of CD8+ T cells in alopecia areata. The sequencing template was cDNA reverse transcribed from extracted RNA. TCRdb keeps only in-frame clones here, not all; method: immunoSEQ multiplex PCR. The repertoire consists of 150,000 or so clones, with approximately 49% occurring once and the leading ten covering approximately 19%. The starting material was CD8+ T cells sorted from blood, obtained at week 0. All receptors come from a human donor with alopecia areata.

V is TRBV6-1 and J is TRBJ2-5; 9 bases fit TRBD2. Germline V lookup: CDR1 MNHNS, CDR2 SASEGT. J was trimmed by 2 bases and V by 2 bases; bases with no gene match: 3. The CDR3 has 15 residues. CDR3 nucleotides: TGTGCCAGCAGTGAACTAGCGGGGAATCAAGAGACCCAGTACTTC. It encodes CASSELAGNQETQYF.

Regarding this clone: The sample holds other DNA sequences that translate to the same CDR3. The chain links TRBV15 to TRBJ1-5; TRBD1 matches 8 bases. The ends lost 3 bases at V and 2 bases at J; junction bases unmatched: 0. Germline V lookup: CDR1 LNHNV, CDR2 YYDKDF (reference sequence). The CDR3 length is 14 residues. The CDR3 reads CATSRDRGNQPQHF. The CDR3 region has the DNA TGTGCCACCAGCAGGGACAGGGGCAATCAGCCCCAGCATTTT.

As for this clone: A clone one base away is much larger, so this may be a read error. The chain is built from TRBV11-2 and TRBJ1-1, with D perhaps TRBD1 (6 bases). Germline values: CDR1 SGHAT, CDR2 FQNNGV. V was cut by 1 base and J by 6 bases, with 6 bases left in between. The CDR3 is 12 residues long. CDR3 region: CASSLGGPEAFF. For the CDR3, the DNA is TGTGCCAGCAGCTTAGGGGGGCCTGAAGCTTTCTTT.

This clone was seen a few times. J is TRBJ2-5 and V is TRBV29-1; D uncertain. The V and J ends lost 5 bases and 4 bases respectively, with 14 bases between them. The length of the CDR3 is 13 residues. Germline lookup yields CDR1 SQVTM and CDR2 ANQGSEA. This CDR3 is CSVLAGSRETQYF. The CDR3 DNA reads TGCAGCGTTCTGGCTGGGTCGAGAGAGACCCAGTACTTC.

The CDR3 loop is CASSEPRDIRDTQYF. Here the CDR3 DNA reads TGTGCCAGCAGCGAGCCCCGCGACATTCGAGATACGCAGTATTTT. The chain recombines TRBV7-6 with TRBJ2-3; D is ambiguous. Trimming shortened V by 5 bases and J by 5 bases, and 17 bases separated the two germline ends. From germline, CDR1 is SGHVS and CDR2 FNYEAQ. The CDR3 spans 15 residues.

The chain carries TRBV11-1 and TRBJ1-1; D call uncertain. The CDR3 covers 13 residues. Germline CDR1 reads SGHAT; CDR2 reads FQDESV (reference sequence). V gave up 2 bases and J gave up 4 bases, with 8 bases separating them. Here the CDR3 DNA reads TGTGCCAGCAGCTTACGGGAGGGCACTGAAGCTTTCTTT. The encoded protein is CASSLREGTEAFF.

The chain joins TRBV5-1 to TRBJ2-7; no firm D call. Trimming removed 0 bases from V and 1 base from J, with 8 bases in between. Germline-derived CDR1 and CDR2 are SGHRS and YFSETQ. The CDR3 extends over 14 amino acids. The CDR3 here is CASSLDGSSYEQYF. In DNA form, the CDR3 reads TGCGCCAGCAGCTTGGATGGCAGTTCCTACGAGCAGTACTTC.

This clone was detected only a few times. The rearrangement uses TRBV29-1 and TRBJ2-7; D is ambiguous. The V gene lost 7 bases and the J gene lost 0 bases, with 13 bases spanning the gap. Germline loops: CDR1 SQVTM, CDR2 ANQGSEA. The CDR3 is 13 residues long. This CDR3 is CSAAFPSSYEQYF. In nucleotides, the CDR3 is TGCAGCGCCGCTTTCCCAAGCTCCTACGAGCAGTACTTC.

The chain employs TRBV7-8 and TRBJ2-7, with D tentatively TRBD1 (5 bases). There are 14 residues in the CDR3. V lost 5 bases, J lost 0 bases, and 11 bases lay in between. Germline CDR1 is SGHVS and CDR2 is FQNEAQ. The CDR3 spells CASSHLTGSYEQYF. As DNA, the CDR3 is TGTGCCAGCAGCCACCTCACAGGCTCCTACGAGCAGTACTTC.

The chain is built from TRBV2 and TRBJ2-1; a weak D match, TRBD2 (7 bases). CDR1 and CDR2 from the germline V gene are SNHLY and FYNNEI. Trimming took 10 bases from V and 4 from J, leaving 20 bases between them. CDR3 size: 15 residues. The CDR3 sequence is CANQGGTPIYNEQFF. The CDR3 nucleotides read TGTGCCAACCAGGGAGGGACACCTATTTACAATGAGCAGTTCTTC.

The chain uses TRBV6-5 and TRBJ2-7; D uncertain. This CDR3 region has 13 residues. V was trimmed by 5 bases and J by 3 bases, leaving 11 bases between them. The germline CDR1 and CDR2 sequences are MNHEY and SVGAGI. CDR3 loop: CASSIQLDYEQYF. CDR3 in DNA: TGTGCCAGCAGTATACAGTTAGACTACGAGCAGTACTTC.

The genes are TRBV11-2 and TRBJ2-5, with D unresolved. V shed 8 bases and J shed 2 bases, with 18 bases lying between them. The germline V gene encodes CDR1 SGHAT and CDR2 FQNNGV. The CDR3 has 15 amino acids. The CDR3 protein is CASLLGAETQETQYF. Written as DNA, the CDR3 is TGTGCCAGCCTCCTTGGAGCCGAGACTCAAGAGACCCAGTACTTC.

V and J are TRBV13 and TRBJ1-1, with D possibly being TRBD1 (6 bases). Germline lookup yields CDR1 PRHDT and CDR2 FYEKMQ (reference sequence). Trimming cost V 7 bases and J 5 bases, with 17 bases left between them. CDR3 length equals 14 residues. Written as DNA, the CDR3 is TGTGCCAGCATCCAAAGGGGGGGCGAAACTGAAGCTTTCTTT. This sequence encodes CASIQRGGETEAFF.

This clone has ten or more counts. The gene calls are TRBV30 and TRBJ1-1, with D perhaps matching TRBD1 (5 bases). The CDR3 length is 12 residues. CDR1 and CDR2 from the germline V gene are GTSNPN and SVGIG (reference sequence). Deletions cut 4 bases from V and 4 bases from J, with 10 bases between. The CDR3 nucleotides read TGTGCCTGGAACGGAGGGACCACTGAAGCTTTCTTT. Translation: CAWNGGTTEAFF. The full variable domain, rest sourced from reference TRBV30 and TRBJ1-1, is SQTIHQWPATLVQPVGSPLSLECTVEGTSNPNLYWYRQAAGRGLQLLFYSVGIGQISSEVPQNLSASRPQDRQFILSSKKLLLSDSGFYLCAWNGGTTEAFFGQGTRLTVV.